This TCR beta chain was identified in a study of T cells expressing NK-cell markers (TCRdb year 2020). Study-level background: In sorted CD3+CD56+NKG2C+, CD3+CD56+NKG2C- and CD3+CD56-NKG2C+ T-cell subsets from about eight donors, TCR beta-chain repertoires were profiled. Randomly selected healthy volunteers, three men and five women, were used as the eight sequenced donors. Of the eight sequenced donors, seven were found to be HCMV-seropositive and one was found to be HCMV-seronegative. Libraries were sequenced as 2 x 150 bp reads on Illumina HiSeq 2000/2500, MiSeq or NextSeq. Overall results and qualifications from the work: Those dominant clonotypes were again the most abundant among CD3+CD56-NKG2C+ cells in a few donors, at about 25-65%. In six donors, the dominant CD3+CD56+NKG2C+ clonotypes ranked among the top 10 CD8+ clonotypes, making up roughly 1.0-8% of CD8+ T cells. It remained unclear whether the expanded NKG2C-expressing T cell clones were specific for HCMV antigens.

In the case of this clonotype: Its antigen is unknown.

Instrument used: Illumina HiSeq 2000. TCR beta cDNA libraries were prepared using 5'RACE template switching, which introduced a universal primer site and unique molecular identifiers. Synthesis of cDNA was primed from the TCR beta constant segment and was followed by two consecutive PCR amplification steps. Under the source paper's analysis protocol: MIGEC was used to demultiplex reads and group the reads by UMI, and MiTCR was used to assemble and quantify clonotypes. To exclude erroneous sequences, only TCR cDNA sequences supported by at least two reads were retained. The tcR package was used for downstream repertoire analysis, with clonotypes matched between fractions based on CDR3 nucleotide sequence plus V segment. VDJmatch was used to annotate antigen specificity against VDJdb, with one amino acid substitution in CDR3 allowed. Reads reprocessed by TCRdb are summarized as one entry per CDR3 protein sequence, and DNA is absent. V and J calls and clone size were set by TCRdb, not the authors. The sample's clone listing holds 440,000 or so distinct CDR3 sequences. More than 7% of the sample is in the top ten clones.

The germline V gene (reference sequence) provides CDR1 DFQATT and CDR2 SNEGSKA. The CDR3 covers 14 residues, taking in both the cysteine and the phenylalanine. No nucleotide data were recorded. HCMV-specific IgG was detected in serum with a commercial ELISA kit to determine HCMV serostatus. Ficoll density gradient centrifugation was used to isolate peripheral blood mononuclear cells from blood. The clonotype was recovered from a woman aged 18 to 75 in good health. The chain was built from TRBV20-1 and TRBJ2-4; TCRdb calls TRBD1, which cannot be checked without DNA. The specimen sequenced was blood T cells: a sorted CD56 or NKG2C T cell subset, CD4+ or CD8+ T cells, or bulk PBMC T cells (not recorded which). The CDR3 reads as follows: CSASPGPHLNIQYF.